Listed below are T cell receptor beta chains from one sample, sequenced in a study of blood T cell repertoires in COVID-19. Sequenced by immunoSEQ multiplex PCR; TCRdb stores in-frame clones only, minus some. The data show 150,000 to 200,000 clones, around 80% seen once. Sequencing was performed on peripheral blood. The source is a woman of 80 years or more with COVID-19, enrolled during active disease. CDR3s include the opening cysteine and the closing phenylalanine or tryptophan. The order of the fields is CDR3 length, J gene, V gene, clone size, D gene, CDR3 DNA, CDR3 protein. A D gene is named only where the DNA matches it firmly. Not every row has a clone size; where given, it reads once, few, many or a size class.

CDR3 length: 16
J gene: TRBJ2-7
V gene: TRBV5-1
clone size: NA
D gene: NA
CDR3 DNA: TGCGCCAGCAGCGTTTCCCCCCCAGGGATCGGGGGCGAGCAGTACTTC
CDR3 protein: CASSVSPPGIGGEQYF

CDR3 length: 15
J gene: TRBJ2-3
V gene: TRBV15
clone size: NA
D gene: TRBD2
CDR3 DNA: TGTGCCACCAGCGCCAGCGGGACTAGCACAGATGCGCAGTATTTT
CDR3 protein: CATSASGTSTDAQYF

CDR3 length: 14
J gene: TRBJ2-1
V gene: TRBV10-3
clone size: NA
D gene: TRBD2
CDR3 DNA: TGTGCCATCAGCAGCGGGAGGTCCTACAATGAGCAGTTCTTC
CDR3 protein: CAISSGRSYNEQFF

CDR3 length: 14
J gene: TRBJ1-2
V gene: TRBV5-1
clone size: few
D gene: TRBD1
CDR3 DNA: TGCGCCAGCAGCACGACGACAGGGGGAAGTGGCTACACCTTC
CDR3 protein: CASSTTTGGSGYTF

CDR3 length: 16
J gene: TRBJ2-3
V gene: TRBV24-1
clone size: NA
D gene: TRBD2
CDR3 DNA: TGTGCCACCAGTGGATGGGGACTAGCGGGCACAGATACGCAGTATTTT
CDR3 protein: CATSGWGLAGTDTQYF

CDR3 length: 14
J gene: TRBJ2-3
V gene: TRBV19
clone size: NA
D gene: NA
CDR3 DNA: TGTGCCAGTAGTATAATTCCTAGCTTAGATACGCAGTATTTT
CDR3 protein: CASSIIPSLDTQYF

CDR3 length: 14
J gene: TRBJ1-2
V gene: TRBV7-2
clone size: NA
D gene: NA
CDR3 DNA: TGTGCCAGCAGCTTTGAAACACCTCCCTATGGCTACACCTTC
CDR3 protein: CASSFETPPYGYTF

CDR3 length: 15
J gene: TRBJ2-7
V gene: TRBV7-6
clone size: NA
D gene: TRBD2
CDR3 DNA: TGTGCCAGCAGCTTAGTACTAGCGGGATACTACGAGCAGTACTTC
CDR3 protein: CASSLVLAGYYEQYF

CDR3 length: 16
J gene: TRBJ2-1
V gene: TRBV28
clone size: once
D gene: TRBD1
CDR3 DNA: TGTGCCAGCAGTGAATGGACAGGGAGTTTCTACAATGAGCAGTTCTTC
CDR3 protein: CASSEWTGSFYNEQFF

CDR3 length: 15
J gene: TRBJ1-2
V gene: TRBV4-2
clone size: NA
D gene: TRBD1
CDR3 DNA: TGTGCCAGCAGCCATCTCGGGACAGGGGTAGATGGCTACACCTTC
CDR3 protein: CASSHLGTGVDGYTF

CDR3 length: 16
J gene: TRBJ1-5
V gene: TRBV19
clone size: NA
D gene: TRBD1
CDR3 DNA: TGTGCCAGTAGAAACAGGGGGCCCGATAGCAATCAGCCCCAGCATTTT
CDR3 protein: CASRNRGPDSNQPQHF

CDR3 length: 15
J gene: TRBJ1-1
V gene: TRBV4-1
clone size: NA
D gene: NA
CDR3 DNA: TGCGCCAGCAGCCCCCGGCTTGTACGGGGCACTGAAGCTTTCTTT
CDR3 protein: CASSPRLVRGTEAFF

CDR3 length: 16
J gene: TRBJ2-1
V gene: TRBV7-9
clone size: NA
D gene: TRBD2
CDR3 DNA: TGTGCCAGCAGCTTGCCTCCGGCGGGAGGGTACAATGAGCAGTTCTTC
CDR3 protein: CASSLPPAGGYNEQFF

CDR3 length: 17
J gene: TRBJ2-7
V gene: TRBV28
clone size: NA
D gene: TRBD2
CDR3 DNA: TGTGCCAGCAGGAGGGGTCGGGGACTAGCGGAATCCTACGAGCAGTACTTC
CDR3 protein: CASRRGRGLAESYEQYF

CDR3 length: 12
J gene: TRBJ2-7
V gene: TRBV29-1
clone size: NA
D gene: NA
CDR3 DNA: TGCAGCGCACAGGGAGATGGCCACGAGCAGTACTTC
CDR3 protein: CSAQGDGHEQYF